One and the same sample provided the 28 T cell receptor beta chains below, sequenced in a study of the immune and genomic landscape of osteosarcoma. The data were produced by immunoSEQ multiplex PCR, yet TCRdb's version contains in-frame clones alone and is incomplete. The sample lists about 10,000 clones; over 55% were seen once. The post-treatment osteosarcoma tumors were primary, local recurrence or metastasis specimens from poor-prognosis patients. The sequencing input was osteosarcoma tumor tissue from the lung. These receptors were obtained from a human donor with osteosarcoma.

The J gene is TRBJ2-7, the V gene TRBV27; possible D gene TRBD1, 8 bases. This CDR3 has 20 residues. Germline V gene data show CDR1 as MNHEY and CDR2 as SMNVEV (reference sequence). V shed 2 bases and J shed 0 bases, with 26 bases lying between them. The CDR3 region is CASSLAAGQARAGRSYEQYF. DNA for the CDR3: TGTGCCAGCAGTTTAGCAGCGGGACAGGCCCGAGCGGGGCGCTCCTACGAGCAGTACTTC.

The chain carries TRBV6-1 and TRBJ2-5, with 11 bases that match TRBD2. The V segment lost 8 bases and the J segment 4 bases; nucleotides outside the gene matches: 6. CDR1 and CDR2 (germline): MNHNS, SASEGT. This CDR3 has 14 residues. This chain's CDR3 is CASGPGLAAETQYF. As DNA, the CDR3 is TGTGCCAGCGGGCCGGGACTAGCGGCAGAGACCCAGTACTTC.

By sample share, this clone is medium-sized. The sample contains more than one DNA sequence encoding this CDR3. This chain links TRBV28 with TRBJ2-2; D is ambiguous. V was trimmed by 7 bases and J by 1 base, leaving 4 bases between them. The germline CDR1 and CDR2 sequences are MDHEN and SYDVKM. There are 12 residues in the CDR3. The CDR3 reads CASTGNTGELFF. DNA for the CDR3: TGTGCCAGCACAGGGAACACCGGGGAGCTGTTTTTT.

J is TRBJ1-2 and V is TRBV18, with D possibly matching TRBD1 (6 bases). V was clipped by 3 bases and J by 8 bases, with 10 bases between them. This CDR3 is built from 12 residues. CDR1 is KGHSH and CDR2 is LQKENI in the germline V gene. This CDR3 is CASSPRGVGYTF. Here the CDR3 DNA reads TGTGCCAGCTCACCCAGGGGAGTGGGCTACACCTTC.

The V call is TRBV2, the J call TRBJ2-3, with D possibly matching TRBD2 (5 bases). Germline V gives CDR1 SNHLY, CDR2 FYNNEI. V lost 7 bases and J lost 0, with 17 bases in between. This CDR3 comprises 16 residues. CDR3 nucleotide sequence: TGTGCCAGCAAATTGAATCTAGCCGCTAGCACAGATACGCAGTATTTT. The encoded protein is CASKLNLAASTDTQYF. The whole variable domain, remainder taken from reference TRBV2 and TRBJ2-3, is EPEVTQTPSHQVTQMGQEVILRCVPISNHLYFYWYRQILGQKVEFLVSFYNNEISEKSEIFDDQFSVERPDGSNFTLKIRSTKLEDSAMYFCASKLNLAASTDTQYFGPGTRLTVL.

This chain connects TRBV4-1 to TRBJ2-7; a weak D match, TRBD2 (6 bases). The CDR3 extends over 14 amino acids. V lost 1 base, J lost 3 bases, and 10 bases lay in between. The germline V gene has CDR1 MGHRA and CDR2 YSYEKL. CDR3 sequence: CASSQARGNYEQYF. CDR3 sequence (DNA): TGCGCCAGCAGCCAAGCACGGGGGAACTACGAGCAGTACTTC.

The rearrangement uses TRBV10-2 and TRBJ1-2; 8 nucleotides agree with TRBD1. Germline V gives CDR1 WSHSY, CDR2 SAAADI. The CDR3 totals 13 residues. Trimming removed 4 bases from V and 7 bases from J; junction bases left unmatched: 5. CDR3 protein: CASSVDRGSGYTF. The CDR3 DNA reads as TGCGCCAGCAGTGTTGACAGGGGCAGTGGCTACACCTTC.

The genes are TRBV28 and TRBJ2-1, with D possibly being TRBD1 (6 bases). The germline V gene encodes CDR1 MDHEN and CDR2 SYDVKM. V lost 3 bases and J 4 bases, leaving 16 bases between the germline ends. This CDR3 contains 16 residues. The CDR3 is CASSLHVQGRYNEQFF. The CDR3 region has the DNA TGTGCCAGCAGTTTGCATGTACAGGGCCGATACAATGAGCAGTTCTTC.

The chain links TRBV30 to TRBJ2-7, with D perhaps given as TRBD1 or TRBD2 (5 bases each). V dropped 5 bases and J dropped 3 bases, with 11 bases sitting between them. Germline values: CDR1 GTSNPN, CDR2 SVGIG (reference sequence). This CDR3 spans 12 amino acids. This CDR3 reads CAWRDGNYEQYF. In DNA form, the CDR3 reads TGTGCCTGGCGGGACGGGAACTACGAGCAGTACTTC.

By proportion, this clone is medium-sized. The rearrangement uses TRBV6-5 and TRBJ1-2; D may be TRBD1 (5 bases). This CDR3 is built from 14 residues. The V gene's germline CDR1 is MNHEY and CDR2 SVGAGI. The V end was cut by 7 bases, the J end by 4 bases, with 16 bases between. This chain's CDR3 is CASKAQLRGYGYTF. DNA for the CDR3: TGTGCCAGCAAGGCCCAACTGAGGGGCTATGGCTACACCTTC.

This rearrangement joins TRBV19 to TRBJ2-7; TRBD2 might be the D (6 bases). The CDR3 length is 17 residues. Trimming took 8 bases from V and 7 from J, leaving 30 bases between them. Per the germline V gene, CDR1 is LNHDA and CDR2 is SQIVND (reference sequence). CDR3: CASYYWRDEQTLVEQYF. For the CDR3, the DNA is TGTGCCAGTTACTATTGGCGGGATGAACAGACCCTGGTAGAGCAGTACTTC.

Regarding this clone: A much bigger clone sits one base away, suggesting this may be a read error. The V gene is TRBV2, the J gene TRBJ1-5, with 8 bases identical to TRBD1. The length of the CDR3 is 14 residues. Per the germline V gene, CDR1 is SNHLY and CDR2 is FYNNEI. V shed 6 bases, J shed 2 bases, and the junction held 3 bases outside the gene matches. CDR3 nucleotides: TGTGCCAGCAGGCGGACAGGGCGCAATCAGCCCCAGCATTTT. It codes for CASRRTGRNQPQHF.

This clone has a single count. The gene calls are TRBV5-4 and TRBJ2-1, with 9 positions matching TRBD2. This CDR3 comprises 13 residues. J gave up 5 bases and V 6 bases, and 3 bases lay outside the gene matches. The germline V gene encodes CDR1 SGHNT and CDR2 YYREEE (reference sequence). The CDR3 sequence: CASTSGTDNEQFF. DNA of the CDR3: TGTGCCAGCACTAGCGGGACCGACAATGAGCAGTTCTTC.

The chain employs TRBV11-3 and TRBJ2-7; unclear D gene. This CDR3 has 15 amino acids. CDR1 and CDR2 (germline): SGHNT, YENEEA. The V end lost 3 bases, the J end lost 2 bases, and 14 bases lay between the germline ends. The CDR3 nucleotides read TGTGCCAGCAGCTTTAGACATCACCCTACCTACGAGCAGTACTTC. Translation gives CASSFRHHPTYEQYF. Looking up the rest from reference TRBV11-3 and TRBJ2-7 gives the full variable domain: EAGVVQSPRYKIIEKKQPVAFWCNPISGHNTLYWYLQNLGQGPELLIRYENEEAVDDSQLPKDRFSAERLKGVDSTLKIQPAELGDSAVYLCASSFRHHPTYEQYFGPGTRLTVT.

This clone was picked up a small number of times. The chain employs TRBV27 and TRBJ2-2; D is perhaps TRBD1 (5 bases). CDR1 is MNHEY and CDR2 is SMNVEV in the germline V gene (reference sequence). This CDR3 has 13 amino acids. The germline V and J ends were trimmed by 5 bases and 3 bases, with 7 bases remaining between them. The DNA for the CDR3 is TGTGCCAGCAGTGACAGCTACACCGGGGAGCTGTTTTTT. It specifies CASSDSYTGELFF.

This rearrangement joins TRBV19 to TRBJ2-5; D ambiguous. The end of the DNA fits TRBJ2-7 better, so the J call may be wrong. CDR3 size: 14 residues. CDR1 and CDR2 from the germline V gene are LNHDA and SQIVND (reference sequence). CDR3 nucleotides: TGTGCCAGTAGTAGGCAACCCTTGATCTACGAGCAGTACTTC. Residues: CASSRQPLIYEQYF.

This clone was seen a single time. V is TRBV6-6 and J is TRBJ2-5, with a possible D match to TRBD2 (6 bases). The J call may not be correct, given that the DNA end is closer to TRBJ2-7. Looked up from germline, CDR1 is MNHNY and CDR2 is SVGAGI (reference sequence). This CDR3 has 14 residues. The CDR3 bases are TGTGCCAGCAGGGAGAATAGCGGTAGCTACGAGCAGTACTTC. As protein: CASRENSGSYEQYF.

This CDR3 is CASSLLRGKLFF. CDR3 bases: TGTGCCAGCAGCCTGCTCCGAGGAAAACTGTTTTTT. This chain uses TRBV28 with TRBJ1-4; D gene ambiguous. The V end lost 6 bases, the J end lost 10 bases, and 12 bases lay between the germline ends. The germline V gene encodes CDR1 MDHEN and CDR2 SYDVKM. The CDR3 length is 12 residues.

Note on this clone: At one of its ends the junction is not consistent with the germline gene, which may arise from a read error. The chain is built from TRBV5-3 and TRBJ1-1, with 7 bases aligning to TRBD1. Being an ORF, TRBV5-3 has a function that is uncertain. The CDR3 length is 14 residues. CDR3 DNA sequence: TGTGCCAGCAGCTGGGGACAGTTGAACACTGAAGCTTTCTTT. Translating it yields CASSWGQLNTEAFF.

The rearrangement joins TRBV9 to TRBJ2-2; TRBD2 matches at 9 bases. After removal of 3 bases from V and 3 bases from J, the junction contained 6 bases not matched to a gene. Germline CDR1 reads SGDLS; CDR2 reads YYNGEE. CDR3 length equals 16 residues. CDR3 amino acids: CASSGLAGEYTGELFF. In DNA, the CDR3 is TGTGCCAGCAGCGGATTAGCGGGAGAGTACACCGGGGAGCTGTTTTTT. Combining the CDR3 with reference TRBV9 and TRBJ2-2 gives the whole variable domain DSGVTQTPKHLITATGQRVTLRCSPRSGDLSVYWYQQSLDQGLQFLIQYYNGEERAKGNILERFSAQQFPDLHSELNLSSLELGDSALYFCASSGLAGEYTGELFFGEGSRLTVL.

This clone appeared a few times. The chain combines TRBV4-1 with TRBJ1-2, with 9 positions matching TRBD1. The CDR3 contains 14 residues. Germline-derived CDR1 and CDR2 are MGHRA and YSYEKL. The V segment lost 4 bases and the J segment 6 bases; nucleotides outside the gene matches: 6. As DNA, the CDR3 is TGCGCCAGCAGCCCCGGGGACAGGGTTGATGGCTACACCTTC. This sequence encodes CASSPGDRVDGYTF.

The chain couples TRBV6-1 to TRBJ1-5; D perhaps matches TRBD1 (5 bases). The CDR3 is 14 amino acids. Germline CDR1 MNHNS, CDR2 SASEGT. V was cut by 6 bases and J by 4 bases, with 13 bases left in between. The CDR3 bases are TGTGCCAGCAGGAACACAGGTCGAAATCAGCCCCAGCATTTT. Translating it yields CASRNTGRNQPQHF.

This clone was seen only once. V gene TRBV25-1 combines with J gene TRBJ2-1; TRBD2 is a possible D gene (6 bases). CDR1 is MGHDK, CDR2 SYGVNS, per germline. Trimming removed 3 bases from V and 8 bases from J, with 14 bases in between. This CDR3 is 14 amino acids long. The CDR3 DNA follows: TGTGCCAGCAGTGACGCCCCCTGGGGGGATGAGCAGTTCTTC. This translates into CASSDAPWGDEQFF.

This clone counts as medium-sized (0.01 to 0.1%). This sequence joins TRBV5-4 and TRBJ1-4, with 8 bases lining up with TRBD1. The CDR3 extends over 15 amino acids. CDR1 is SGHNT, CDR2 YYREEE, per germline (reference sequence). V trimming: 4 bases; J trimming: 8 bases; junction bases outside the gene matches: 10. CDR3 residues: CASSLSDRVGEKLFF. The CDR3 nucleotides are TGTGCCAGCAGCCTCTCGGACAGGGTCGGAGAAAAACTGTTTTTT.

The DNA for the CDR3 is TGTGCCAGCAGCCCCGCTGGGGCTTCTGAAAGATTCAACTATGGCTACACCTTC. As protein: CASSPAGASERFNYGYTF. The chain carries TRBV7-9 and TRBJ1-2, with D possibly matching TRBD1 (5 bases). The CDR3 length is 18 residues. Trimming pared 5 bases from V and 2 bases from J, leaving 24 bases between. Germline CDR1 reads SEHNR; CDR2 reads FQNEAQ (reference sequence). Using reference TRBV7-9 and TRBJ1-2 for the parts outside the CDR3, the full variable domain is DTGVSQNPRHKITKRGQNVTFRCDPISEHNRLYWYRQTLGQGPEFLTYFQNEAQLEKSRLLSDRFSAERPKGSFSTLEIQRTEQGDSAMYLCASSPAGASERFNYGYTFGSGTRLTVV.

This chain connects TRBV28 to TRBJ1-1; D might be TRBD1 (5 bases). V was clipped by 10 bases and J by 6 bases, with 15 bases between them. The CDR3 has 12 residues. CDR1 and CDR2 (germline): MDHEN, SYDVKM. CDR3 protein: CATMGGGAEAFF. The CDR3 DNA follows: TGTGCCACAATGGGGGGTGGCGCTGAAGCTTTCTTT.

This chain joins TRBV5-1 and TRBJ2-1, with unresolved D. Germline V lookup: CDR1 SGHRS, CDR2 YFSETQ. V lost 7 bases to trimming and J lost 1 base, with 15 bases between them. This CDR3 region has 15 residues. The CDR3 loop is CASARSLQSYNEQFF. CDR3 sequence (DNA): TGCGCCAGCGCTAGGTCGCTTCAGTCCTACAATGAGCAGTTCTTC.

This chain uses TRBV13 with TRBJ2-5, with D possibly called TRBD1 or TRBD2 (6 bases each). This CDR3 has 15 residues. Germline CDR1 PRHDT, CDR2 FYEKMQ (reference sequence). V shed 5 bases and J shed 4 bases, with 17 bases lying between them. CDR3 protein: CASSPGTGGRETQYF. The CDR3, as DNA: TGTGCCAGCAGCCCCGGGACTGGGGGGCGAGAGACCCAGTACTTC.